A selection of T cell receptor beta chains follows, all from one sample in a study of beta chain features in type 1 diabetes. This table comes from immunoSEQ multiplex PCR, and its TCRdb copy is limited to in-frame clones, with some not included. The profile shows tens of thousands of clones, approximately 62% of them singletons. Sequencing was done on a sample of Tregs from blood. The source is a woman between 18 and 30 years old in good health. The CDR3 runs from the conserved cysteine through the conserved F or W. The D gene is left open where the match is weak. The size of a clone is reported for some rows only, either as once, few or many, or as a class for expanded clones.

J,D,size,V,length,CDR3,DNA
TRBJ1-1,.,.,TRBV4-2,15,CASSQAAAYYTEAFF,TGTGCCAGCAGCCAAGCGGCGGCTTACTACACTGAAGCTTTCTTT
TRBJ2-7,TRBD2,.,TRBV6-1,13,CASSRTSGYEQYF,TGTGCCAGCAGTAGGACTAGCGGATACGAGCAGTACTTC
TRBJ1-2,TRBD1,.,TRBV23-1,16,CASNRDSLSGVVGSTF,TGCGCCAGCAACCGGGACAGTCTTTCAGGTGTGGTGGGGAGCACCTTC
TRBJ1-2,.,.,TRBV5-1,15,CASSVQLPASYGYTF,TGCGCCAGCAGCGTACAGCTACCGGCCTCATATGGCTACACCTTC
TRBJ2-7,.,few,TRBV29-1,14,CSVAGSFFSYEQYF,TGCAGCGTTGCGGGATCTTTTTTTTCCTACGAGCAGTACTTC
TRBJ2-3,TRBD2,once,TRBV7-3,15,CASSIGLAGTDTQYF,TGTGCCAGCAGCATCGGACTAGCGGGCACAGATACGCAGTATTTT
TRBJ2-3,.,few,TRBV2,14,CASKNRVVTDTQYF,TGTGCCAGCAAAAACAGGGTAGTAACAGATACGCAGTATTTT
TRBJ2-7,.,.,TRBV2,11,CASSFLHEQYF,TGTGCCAGCAGTTTCCTCCACGAGCAGTACTTC
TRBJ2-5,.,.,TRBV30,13,CAWSENSGETQYF,TGTGCCTGGAGTGAAAACTCGGGGGAGACCCAGTACTTC
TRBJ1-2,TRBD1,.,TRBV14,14,CASSPGTGYYGYTF,TGTGCCAGCAGCCCCGGGACAGGGTACTATGGCTACACCTTC
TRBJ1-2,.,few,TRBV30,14,CAWSVRGAGSGYTF,TGTGCCTGGAGTGTACGGGGGGCAGGGTCTGGCTACACCTTC
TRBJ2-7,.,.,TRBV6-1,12,CASLRTSGEQYF,TGTGCCAGCCTCAGAACCTCGGGCGAGCAGTACTTC
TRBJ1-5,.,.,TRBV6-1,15,CASRLSVGGNQPQHF,TGTGCCAGCCGCTTAAGTGTGGGAGGCAATCAGCCCCAGCATTTT
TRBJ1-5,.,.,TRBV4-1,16,CASSLEGSGSNQPQHF,TGCGCCAGCAGCCTAGAGGGGTCAGGGAGCAATCAGCCCCAGCATTTT
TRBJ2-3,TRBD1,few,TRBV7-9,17,CASSLVLRDSSTDTQYF,TGTGCCAGCAGCTTAGTACTCCGGGACAGTAGCACAGATACGCAGTATTTT
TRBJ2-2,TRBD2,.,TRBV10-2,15,CATGLAGTNTGELFF,TGCGCCACCGGACTAGCGGGTACTAACACCGGGGAGCTGTTTTTT
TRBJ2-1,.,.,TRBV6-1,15,CATQGPEGQRNEQFF,TGTGCCACCCAAGGACCGGAGGGCCAGCGGAATGAGCAGTTCTTC